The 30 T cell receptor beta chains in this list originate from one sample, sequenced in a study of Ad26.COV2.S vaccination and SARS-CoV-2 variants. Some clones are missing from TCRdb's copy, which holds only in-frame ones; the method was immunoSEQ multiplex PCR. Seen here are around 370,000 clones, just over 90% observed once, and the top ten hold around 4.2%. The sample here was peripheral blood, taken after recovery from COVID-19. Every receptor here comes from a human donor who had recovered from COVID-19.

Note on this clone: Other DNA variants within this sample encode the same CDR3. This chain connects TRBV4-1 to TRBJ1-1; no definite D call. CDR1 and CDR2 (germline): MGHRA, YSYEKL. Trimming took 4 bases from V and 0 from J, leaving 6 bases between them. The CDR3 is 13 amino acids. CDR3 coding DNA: TGCGCCAGCAGCCCCGCCCTGAACACTGAAGCTTTCTTT. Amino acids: CASSPALNTEAFF.

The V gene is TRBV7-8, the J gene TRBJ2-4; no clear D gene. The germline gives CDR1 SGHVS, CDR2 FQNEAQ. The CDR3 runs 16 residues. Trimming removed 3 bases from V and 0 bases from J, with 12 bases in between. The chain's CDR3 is CASSFGVGLAKNIQYF. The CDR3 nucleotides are TGTGCCAGCAGCTTTGGGGTGGGATTAGCCAAAAACATTCAGTACTTC.

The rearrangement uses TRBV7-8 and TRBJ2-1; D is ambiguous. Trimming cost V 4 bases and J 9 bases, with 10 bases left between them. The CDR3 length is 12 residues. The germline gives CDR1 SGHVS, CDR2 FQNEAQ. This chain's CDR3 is CASSSNPAEQFF. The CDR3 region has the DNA TGTGCCAGCAGCTCCAACCCCGCTGAGCAGTTCTTC.

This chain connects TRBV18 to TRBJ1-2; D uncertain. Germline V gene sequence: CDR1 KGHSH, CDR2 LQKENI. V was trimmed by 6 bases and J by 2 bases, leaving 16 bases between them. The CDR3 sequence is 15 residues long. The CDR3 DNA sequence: TGTGCCAGCTCTCCTACACCGGTCCCCAACTATGGCTACACCTTC. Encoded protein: CASSPTPVPNYGYTF.

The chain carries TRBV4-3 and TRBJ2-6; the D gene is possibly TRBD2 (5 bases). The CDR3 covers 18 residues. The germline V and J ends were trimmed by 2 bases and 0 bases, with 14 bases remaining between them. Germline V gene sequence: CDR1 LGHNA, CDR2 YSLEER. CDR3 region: CASSQLEDSVSGANVLTF. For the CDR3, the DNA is TGCGCCAGCAGCCAATTAGAGGACTCTGTCTCTGGGGCCAACGTCCTGACTTTC.

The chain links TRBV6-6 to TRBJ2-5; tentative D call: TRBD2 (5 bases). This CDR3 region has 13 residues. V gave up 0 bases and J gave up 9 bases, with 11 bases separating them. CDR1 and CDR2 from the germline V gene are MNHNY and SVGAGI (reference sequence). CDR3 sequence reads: CASSYSVWRAQYF. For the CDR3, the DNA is TGTGCCAGCAGTTACTCGGTCTGGCGGGCCCAGTACTTC.

CDR3 nucleotide sequence: TGCAGCGTTGACAGGGACTACGAGCAGTACTTC. Translating gives CSVDRDYEQYF. The genes are TRBV29-1 and TRBJ2-7; possible D gene TRBD1, 5 bases. Germline V gives CDR1 SQVTM, CDR2 ANQGSEA. Trimming took off 3 bases at V and 3 bases at J, with 6 bases between the two ends. The CDR3 loop spans 11 amino acids.

The CDR3 spells CASSSRTGLNTGELFF. The CDR3 nucleotides are TGTGCCAGCTCATCGAGGACAGGGTTGAACACCGGGGAGCTGTTTTTT. This sequence joins TRBV7-9 and TRBJ2-2, with 8 positions matching TRBD1. This CDR3 region has 16 residues. J was trimmed by 1 base and V by 8 bases; bases with no gene match: 9. Germline V gene lookup returns CDR1 SEHNR and CDR2 FQNEAQ (reference sequence).

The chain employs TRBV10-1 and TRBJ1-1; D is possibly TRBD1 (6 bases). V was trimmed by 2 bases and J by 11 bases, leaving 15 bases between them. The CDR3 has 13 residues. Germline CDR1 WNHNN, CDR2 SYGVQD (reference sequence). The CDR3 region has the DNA TGCGCCAGCAGTGAGGACAGGACCCTGAACGCTTTCTTT. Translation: CASSEDRTLNAFF.

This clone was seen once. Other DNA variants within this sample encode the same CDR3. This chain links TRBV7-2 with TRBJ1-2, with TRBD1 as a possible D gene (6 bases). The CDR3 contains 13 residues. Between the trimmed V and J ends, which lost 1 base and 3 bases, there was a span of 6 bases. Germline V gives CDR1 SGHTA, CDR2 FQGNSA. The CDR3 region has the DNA TGTGCCAGCAGCTTAGGGACAGACTATGGCTACACCTTC. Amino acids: CASSLGTDYGYTF.

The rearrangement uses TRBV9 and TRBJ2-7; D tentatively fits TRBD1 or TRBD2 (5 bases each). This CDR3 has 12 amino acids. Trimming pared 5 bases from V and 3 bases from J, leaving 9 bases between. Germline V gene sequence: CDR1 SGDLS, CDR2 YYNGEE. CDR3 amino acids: CASRGTGYEQYF. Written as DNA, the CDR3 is TGTGCCAGCAGGGGGACCGGCTACGAGCAGTACTTC.

DNA of the CDR3: TGTGCCAGCAGCCCAGGGACAGGGGGAATAGATACGCAGTATTTT. Encoded protein: CASSPGTGGIDTQYF. V gene TRBV7-6 combines with J gene TRBJ2-3; 11 bases match TRBD1. The CDR3 length is 15 residues. V was clipped by 5 bases and J by 5 bases; unmatched bases: 6. Germline V gene sequence: CDR1 SGHVS, CDR2 FNYEAQ.

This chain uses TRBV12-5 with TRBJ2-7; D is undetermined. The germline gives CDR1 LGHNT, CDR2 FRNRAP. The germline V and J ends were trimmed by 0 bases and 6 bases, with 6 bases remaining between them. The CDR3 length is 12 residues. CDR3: CASGLVSLEQYF. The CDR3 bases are TGTGCTAGTGGTTTGGTATCCCTCGAGCAGTACTTC.

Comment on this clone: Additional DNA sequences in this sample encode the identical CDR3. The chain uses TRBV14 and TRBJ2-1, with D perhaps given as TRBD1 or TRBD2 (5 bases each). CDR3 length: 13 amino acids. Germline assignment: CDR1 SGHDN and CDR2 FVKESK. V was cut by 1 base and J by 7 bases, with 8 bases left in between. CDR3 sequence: CASSQVRGNEQFF. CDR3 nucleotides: TGTGCCAGCAGCCAAGTGAGGGGAAATGAGCAGTTCTTC.

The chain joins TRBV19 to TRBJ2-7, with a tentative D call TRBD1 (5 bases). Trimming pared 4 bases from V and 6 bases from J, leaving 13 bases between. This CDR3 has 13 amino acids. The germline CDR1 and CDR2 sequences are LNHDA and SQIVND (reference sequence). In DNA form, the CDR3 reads TGTGCCAGTAGTACAGGGCTTTCGGGCGAGCAGTACTTC. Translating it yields CASSTGLSGEQYF.

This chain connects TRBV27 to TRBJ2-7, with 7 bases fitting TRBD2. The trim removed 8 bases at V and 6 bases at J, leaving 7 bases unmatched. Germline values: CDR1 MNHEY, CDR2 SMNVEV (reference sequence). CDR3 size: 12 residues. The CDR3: CASGAGWAEQYF. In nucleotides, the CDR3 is TGTGCCAGCGGAGCGGGATGGGCCGAGCAGTACTTC.

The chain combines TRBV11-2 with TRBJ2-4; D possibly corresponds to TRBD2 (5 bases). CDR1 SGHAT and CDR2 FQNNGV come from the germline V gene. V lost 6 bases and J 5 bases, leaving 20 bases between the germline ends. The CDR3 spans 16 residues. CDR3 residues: CASSLFPEGSQNIQYF. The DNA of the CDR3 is TGTGCCAGCAGTTTGTTTCCCGAGGGATCGCAAAACATTCAGTACTTC.

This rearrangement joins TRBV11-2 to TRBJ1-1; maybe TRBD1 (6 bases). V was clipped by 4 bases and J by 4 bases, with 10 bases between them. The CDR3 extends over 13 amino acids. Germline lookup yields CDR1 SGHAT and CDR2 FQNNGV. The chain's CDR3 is CASSSYRATEAFF. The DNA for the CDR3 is TGTGCCAGCAGCTCCTACAGGGCCACTGAAGCTTTCTTT.

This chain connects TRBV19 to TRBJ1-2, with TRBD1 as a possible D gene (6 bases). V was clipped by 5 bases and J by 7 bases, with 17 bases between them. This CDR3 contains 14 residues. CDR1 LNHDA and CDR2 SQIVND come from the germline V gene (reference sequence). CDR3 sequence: CASSPHREVVGYTF. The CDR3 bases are TGTGCCAGTAGTCCGCACAGGGAGGTGGTTGGCTACACCTTC.

CDR3 residues: CASSYGGGRGDEQFF. The CDR3 DNA is TGTGCCAGCAGTTATGGCGGGGGGAGGGGCGATGAGCAGTTCTTC. The chain recombines TRBV6-5 with TRBJ2-1; TRBD2 agrees at 8 bases. CDR1 is MNHEY, CDR2 SVGAGI, per germline. This CDR3 comprises 15 residues. V shed 3 bases and J 8 bases; nucleotides not matched to a gene: 9.

In DNA form, the CDR3 reads TGTGCCAGCAGCCCCCTCGGACAGGCGAACACCGGGGAGCTGTTTTTT. Translation gives CASSPLGQANTGELFF. V and J are TRBV28 and TRBJ2-2, with 7 positions matching TRBD1. Germline V lookup: CDR1 MDHEN, CDR2 SYDVKM. V was clipped by 6 bases and J by 0 bases; unmatched bases: 7. The CDR3 covers 16 residues.

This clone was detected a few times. The CDR3 loop is CASSVSDTPGGTQYF. CDR3 coding DNA: TGCGCCAGCAGCGTGTCCGACACCCCAGGCGGGACCCAGTACTTC. The chain recombines TRBV5-1 with TRBJ2-5, with D unclear. In germline, CDR1 is SGHRS, CDR2 YFSETQ. V gave up 4 bases and J gave up 7 bases, with 20 bases separating them. The CDR3 extends over 15 amino acids.

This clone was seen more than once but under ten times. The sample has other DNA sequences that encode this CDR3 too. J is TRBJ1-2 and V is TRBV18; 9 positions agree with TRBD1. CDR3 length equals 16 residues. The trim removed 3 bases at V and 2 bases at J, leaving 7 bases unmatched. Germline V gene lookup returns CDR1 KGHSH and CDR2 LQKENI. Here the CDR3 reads CASSPNPGQGNYGYTF. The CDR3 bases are TGTGCCAGCTCACCCAACCCGGGACAGGGAAACTATGGCTACACCTTC.

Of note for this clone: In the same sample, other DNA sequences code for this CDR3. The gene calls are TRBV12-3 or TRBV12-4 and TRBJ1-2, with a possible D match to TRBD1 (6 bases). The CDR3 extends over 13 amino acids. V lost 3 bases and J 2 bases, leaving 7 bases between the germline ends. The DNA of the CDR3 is TGTGCCAGCAGTTTCACAGGGAACTATGGCTACACCTTC. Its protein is CASSFTGNYGYTF.

The CDR3 loop reads CASEATGGVNTEAFF. CDR3 sequence (DNA): TGTGCCAGCGAGGCGACAGGGGGCGTGAACACTGAAGCTTTCTTT. The chain recombines TRBV6-5 with TRBJ1-1; 10 bases map to TRBD1. The J segment lost 0 bases and the V segment lost 8 bases, leaving 6 bases of the junction unmatched. CDR1 and CDR2 from the germline V gene are MNHEY and SVGAGI. The CDR3 loop spans 15 amino acids.

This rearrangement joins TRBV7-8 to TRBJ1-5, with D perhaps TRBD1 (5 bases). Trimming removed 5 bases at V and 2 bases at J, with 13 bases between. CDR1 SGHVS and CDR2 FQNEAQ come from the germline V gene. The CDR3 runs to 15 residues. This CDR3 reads CASSGRRDGNQPQHF. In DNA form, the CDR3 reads TGTGCCAGCAGCGGGAGACGGGACGGCAATCAGCCCCAGCATTTT.

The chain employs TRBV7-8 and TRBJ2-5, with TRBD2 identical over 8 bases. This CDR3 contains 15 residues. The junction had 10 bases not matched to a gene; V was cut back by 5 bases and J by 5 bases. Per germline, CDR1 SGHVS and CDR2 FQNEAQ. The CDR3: CASSQQRGIGETQYF. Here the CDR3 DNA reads TGTGCCAGCAGCCAGCAGCGGGGGATTGGGGAGACCCAGTACTTC.

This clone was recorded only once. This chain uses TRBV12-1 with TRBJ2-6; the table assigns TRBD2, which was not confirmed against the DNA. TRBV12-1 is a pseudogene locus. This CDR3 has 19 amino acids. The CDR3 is CASSFSPSGGAAGANVLTF. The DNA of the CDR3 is TGTGCCAGCAGCTTTTCCCCTAGCGGGGGGGCCGCTGGGGCCAACGTCCTGACTTTC.

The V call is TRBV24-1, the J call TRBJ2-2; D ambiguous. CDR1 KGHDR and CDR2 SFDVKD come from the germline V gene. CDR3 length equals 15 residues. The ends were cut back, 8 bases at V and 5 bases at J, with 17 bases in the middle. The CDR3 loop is CATKNLRLGTGELFF. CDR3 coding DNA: TGTGCCACCAAGAATCTACGGTTAGGGACCGGGGAGCTGTTTTTT.

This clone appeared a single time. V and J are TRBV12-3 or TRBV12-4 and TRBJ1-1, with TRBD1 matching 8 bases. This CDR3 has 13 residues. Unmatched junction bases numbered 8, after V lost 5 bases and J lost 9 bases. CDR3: CASSQGQVAKAFF. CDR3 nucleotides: TGTGCCAGCAGTCAGGGACAGGTGGCTAAAGCTTTCTTT.